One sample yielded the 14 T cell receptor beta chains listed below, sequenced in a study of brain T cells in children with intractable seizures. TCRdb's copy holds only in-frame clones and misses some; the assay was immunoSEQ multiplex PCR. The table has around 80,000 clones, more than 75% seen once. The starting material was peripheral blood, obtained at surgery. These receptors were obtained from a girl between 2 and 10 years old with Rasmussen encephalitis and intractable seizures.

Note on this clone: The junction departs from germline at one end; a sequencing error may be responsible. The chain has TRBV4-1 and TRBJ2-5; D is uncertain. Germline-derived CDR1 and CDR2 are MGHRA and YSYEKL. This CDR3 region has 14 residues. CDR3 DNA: TGCGCCAGCAGCCAAGATCTAGGGCAAGGGACCCAGTACTTC. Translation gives CASSQDLGQGTQYF.

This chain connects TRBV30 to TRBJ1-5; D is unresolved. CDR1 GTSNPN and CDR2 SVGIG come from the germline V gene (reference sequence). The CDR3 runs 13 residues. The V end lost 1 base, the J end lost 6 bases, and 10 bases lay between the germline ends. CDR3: CAWSGALGQPQHF. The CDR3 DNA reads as TGTGCCTGGAGTGGGGCCCTCGGTCAGCCCCAGCATTTT.

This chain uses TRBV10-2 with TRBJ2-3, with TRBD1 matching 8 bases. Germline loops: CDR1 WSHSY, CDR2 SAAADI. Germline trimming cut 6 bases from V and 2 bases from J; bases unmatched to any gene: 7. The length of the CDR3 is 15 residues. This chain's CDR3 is CASRRQGQDTDTQYF. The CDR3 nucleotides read TGCGCCAGCAGGAGACAGGGGCAGGACACAGATACGCAGTATTTT.

The CDR3 region is CASASGGYGYTF. CDR3 nucleotide sequence: TGTGCCAGCGCCTCGGGGGGGTATGGCTACACCTTC. V usage is TRBV2 and J usage is TRBJ1-2; D possibly corresponds to TRBD1 (5 bases). The CDR3 is made up of 12 amino acids. CDR1 and CDR2 (germline): SNHLY, FYNNEI. V shed 8 bases and J shed 5 bases, with 12 bases lying between them.

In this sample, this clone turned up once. The CDR3 DNA reads as TGCGCCAGCAGCCGCGTATTTGGGAACACAAGGGACACTGAAGCTTTCTTT. This translates into CASSRVFGNTRDTEAFF. This rearrangement joins TRBV5-1 to TRBJ1-1; D unresolved. Germline lookup yields CDR1 SGHRS and CDR2 YFSETQ. The CDR3 is 17 amino acids. Trimming removed 4 bases from V and 3 bases from J, with 22 bases in between.

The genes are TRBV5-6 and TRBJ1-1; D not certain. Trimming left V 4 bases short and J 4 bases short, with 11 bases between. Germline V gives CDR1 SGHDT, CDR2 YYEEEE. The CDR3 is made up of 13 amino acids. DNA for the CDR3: TGTGCCAGCAGCGCACGTGGGTTCACTGAAGCTTTCTTT. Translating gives CASSARGFTEAFF.

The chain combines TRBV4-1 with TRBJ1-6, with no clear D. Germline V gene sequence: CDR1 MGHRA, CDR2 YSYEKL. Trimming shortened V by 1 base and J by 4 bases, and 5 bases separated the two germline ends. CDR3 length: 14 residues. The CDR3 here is CASSQVEYNSPLHF. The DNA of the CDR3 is TGCGCCAGCAGCCAAGTCGAGTATAATTCACCCCTCCACTTT.

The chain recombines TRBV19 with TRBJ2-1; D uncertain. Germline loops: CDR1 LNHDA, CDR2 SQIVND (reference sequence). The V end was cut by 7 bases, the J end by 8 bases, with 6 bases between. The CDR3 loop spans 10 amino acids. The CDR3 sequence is CASTGDEQFF. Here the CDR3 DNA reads TGTGCCAGTACTGGAGATGAGCAGTTCTTC.

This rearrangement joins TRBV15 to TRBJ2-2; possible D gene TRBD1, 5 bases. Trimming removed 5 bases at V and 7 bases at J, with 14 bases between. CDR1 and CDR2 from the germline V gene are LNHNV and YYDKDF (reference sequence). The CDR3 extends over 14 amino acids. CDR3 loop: CATSLKQGGGELFF. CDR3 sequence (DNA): TGTGCCACCAGCCTAAAGCAGGGTGGCGGGGAGCTGTTTTTT. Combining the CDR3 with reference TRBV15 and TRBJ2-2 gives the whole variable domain DAMVIQNPRYQVTQFGKPVTLSCSQTLNHNVMYWYQQKSSQAPKLLFHYYDKDFNNEADTPDNFQSRRPNTSFCFLDIRSPGLGDTAMYLCATSLKQGGGELFFGEGSRLTVL.

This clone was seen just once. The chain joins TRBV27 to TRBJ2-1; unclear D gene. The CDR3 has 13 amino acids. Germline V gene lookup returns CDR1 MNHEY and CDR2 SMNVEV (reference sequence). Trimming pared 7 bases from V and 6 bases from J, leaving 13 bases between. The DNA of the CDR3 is TGTGCCAGCATGGCACGGTCCGGCAATGAGCAGTTCTTC. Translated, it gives CASMARSGNEQFF.

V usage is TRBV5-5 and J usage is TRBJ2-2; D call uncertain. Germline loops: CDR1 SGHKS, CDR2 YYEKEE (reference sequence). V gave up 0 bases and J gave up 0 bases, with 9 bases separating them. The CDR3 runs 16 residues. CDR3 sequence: CASSLVVSTNTGELFF. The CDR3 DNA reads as TGTGCCAGCAGCTTGGTTGTATCCACGAACACCGGGGAGCTGTTTTTT. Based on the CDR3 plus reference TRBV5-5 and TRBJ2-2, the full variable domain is DAGVTQSPTHLIKTRGQQVTLRCSPISGHKSVSWYQQVLGQGPQFIFQYYEKEERGRGNFPDRFSARQFPNYSSELNVNALLLGDSALYLCASSLVVSTNTGELFFGEGSRLTVL.

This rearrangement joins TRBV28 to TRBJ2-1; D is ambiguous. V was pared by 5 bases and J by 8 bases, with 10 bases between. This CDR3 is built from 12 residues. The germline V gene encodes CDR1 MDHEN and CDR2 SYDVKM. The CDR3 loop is CASSLLTDEQFF. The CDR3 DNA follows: TGTGCCAGCAGTCTATTAACAGATGAGCAGTTCTTC.

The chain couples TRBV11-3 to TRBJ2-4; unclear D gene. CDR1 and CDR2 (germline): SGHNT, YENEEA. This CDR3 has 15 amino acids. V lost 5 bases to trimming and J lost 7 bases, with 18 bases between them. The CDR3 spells CASSPTQPPRNIQYF. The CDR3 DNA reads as TGTGCCAGCAGCCCAACGCAACCTCCACGCAACATTCAGTACTTC.

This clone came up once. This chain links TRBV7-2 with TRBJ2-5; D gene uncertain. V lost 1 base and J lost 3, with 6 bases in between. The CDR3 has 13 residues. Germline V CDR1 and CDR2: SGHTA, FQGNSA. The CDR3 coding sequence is TGTGCCAGCAGCTTAGATCTCGAAGAGACCCAGTACTTC. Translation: CASSLDLEETQYF.